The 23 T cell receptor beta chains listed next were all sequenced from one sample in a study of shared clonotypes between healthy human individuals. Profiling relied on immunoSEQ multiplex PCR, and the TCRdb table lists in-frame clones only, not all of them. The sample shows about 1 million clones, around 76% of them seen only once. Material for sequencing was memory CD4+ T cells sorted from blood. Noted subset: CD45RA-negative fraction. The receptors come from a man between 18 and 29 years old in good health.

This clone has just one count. DNA for the CDR3: TGCAGCGTTGTGGGACTAGCGGGAGAAGGCACAGATACGCAGTATTTT. Encoded protein: CSVVGLAGEGTDTQYF. V gene TRBV29-1 combines with J gene TRBJ2-3, with TRBD2 identical over 14 bases. Germline trimming cut 4 bases from V and 1 base from J; bases unmatched to any gene: 4. The CDR3 runs to 16 residues. Per germline, CDR1 SQVTM and CDR2 ANQGSEA.

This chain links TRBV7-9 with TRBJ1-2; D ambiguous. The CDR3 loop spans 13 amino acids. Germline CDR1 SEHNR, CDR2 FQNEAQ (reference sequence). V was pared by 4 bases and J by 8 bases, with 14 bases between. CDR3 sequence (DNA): TGTGCCAGCAGCTCGTTATCGATCGGAGGCTACACCTTC. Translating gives CASSSLSIGGYTF. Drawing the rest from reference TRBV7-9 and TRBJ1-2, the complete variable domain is DTGVSQNPRHKITKRGQNVTFRCDPISEHNRLYWYRQTLGQGPEFLTYFQNEAQLEKSRLLSDRFSAERPKGSFSTLEIQRTEQGDSAMYLCASSSLSIGGYTFGSGTRLTVV.

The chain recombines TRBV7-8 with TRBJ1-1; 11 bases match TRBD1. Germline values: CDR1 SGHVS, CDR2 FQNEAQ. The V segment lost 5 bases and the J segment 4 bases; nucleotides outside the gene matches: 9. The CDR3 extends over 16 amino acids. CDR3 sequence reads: CASSRTGGEGSTEAFF. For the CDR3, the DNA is TGTGCCAGCAGCCGGACAGGGGGCGAGGGTAGCACTGAAGCTTTCTTT.

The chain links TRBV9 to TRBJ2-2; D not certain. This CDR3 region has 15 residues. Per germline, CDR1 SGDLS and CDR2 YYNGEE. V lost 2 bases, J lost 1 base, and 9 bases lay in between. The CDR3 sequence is CASSVAHQNTGELFF. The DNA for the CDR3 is TGTGCCAGCAGCGTTGCCCACCAGAACACCGGGGAGCTGTTTTTT.

Here the CDR3 DNA reads TGTGCCAGTATCGAGACAGGGGTTAGCACTGAAGCTTTCTTT. Translation: CASIETGVSTEAFF. This chain links TRBV19 with TRBJ1-1; 8 nucleotides agree with TRBD1. With 7 bases clipped from V and 4 bases from J, the junction kept 8 bases outside the gene matches. The CDR3 sequence is 14 residues long. Looked up from germline, CDR1 is LNHDA and CDR2 is SQIVND (reference sequence). The full variable domain, completed using reference TRBV19 and TRBJ1-1, is DGGITQSPKYLFRKEGQNVTLSCEQNLNHDAMYWYRQDPGQGLRLIYYSQIVNDFQKGDIAEGYSVSREKKESFPLTVTSAQKNPTAFYLCASIETGVSTEAFFGQGTRLTVV.

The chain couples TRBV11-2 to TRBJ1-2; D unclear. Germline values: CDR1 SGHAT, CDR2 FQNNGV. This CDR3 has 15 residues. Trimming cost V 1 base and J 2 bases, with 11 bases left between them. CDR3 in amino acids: CASSLGVAANYGYTF. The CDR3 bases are TGTGCCAGCAGCTTAGGGGTAGCAGCCAACTATGGCTACACCTTC. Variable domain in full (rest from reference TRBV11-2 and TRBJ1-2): EAGVAQSPRYKIIEKRQSVAFWCNPISGHATLYWYQQILGQGPKLLIQFQNNGVVDDSQLPKDRFSAERLKGVDSTLKIQPAKLEDSAVYLCASSLGVAANYGYTFGSGTRLTVV.

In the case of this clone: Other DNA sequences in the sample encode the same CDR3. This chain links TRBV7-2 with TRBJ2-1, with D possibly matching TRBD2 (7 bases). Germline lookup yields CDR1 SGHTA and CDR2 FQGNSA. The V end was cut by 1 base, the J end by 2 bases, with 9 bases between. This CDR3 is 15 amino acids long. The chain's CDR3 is CASSLGGGAYNEQFF. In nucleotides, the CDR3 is TGTGCCAGCAGCTTAGGCGGGGGCGCCTACAATGAGCAGTTCTTC.

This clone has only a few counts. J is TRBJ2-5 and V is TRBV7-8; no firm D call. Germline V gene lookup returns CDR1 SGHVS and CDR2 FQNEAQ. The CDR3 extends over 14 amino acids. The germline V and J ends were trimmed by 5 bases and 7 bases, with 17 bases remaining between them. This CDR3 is CASSQNERGVTQYF. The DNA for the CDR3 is TGTGCCAGCAGCCAGAACGAACGTGGAGTGACCCAGTACTTC.

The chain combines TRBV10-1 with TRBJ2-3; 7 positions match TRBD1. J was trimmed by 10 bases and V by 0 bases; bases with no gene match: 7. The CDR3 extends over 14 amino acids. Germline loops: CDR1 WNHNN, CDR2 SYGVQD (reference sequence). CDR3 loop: CASSESTGQEAQYF. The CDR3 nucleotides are TGCGCCAGCAGTGAGTCGACAGGGCAAGAGGCGCAGTATTTT.

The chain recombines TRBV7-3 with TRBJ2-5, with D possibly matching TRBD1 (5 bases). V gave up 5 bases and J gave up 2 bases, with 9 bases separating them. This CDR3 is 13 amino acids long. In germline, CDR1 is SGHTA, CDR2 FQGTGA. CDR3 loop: CASSTRQQETQYF. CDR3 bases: TGTGCCAGCAGCACCAGACAGCAAGAGACCCAGTACTTC.

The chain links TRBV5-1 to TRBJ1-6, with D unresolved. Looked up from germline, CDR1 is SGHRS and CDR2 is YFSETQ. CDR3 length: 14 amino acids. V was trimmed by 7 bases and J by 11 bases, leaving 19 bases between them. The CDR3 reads CASSTAGKAAPLHF. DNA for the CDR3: TGCGCCAGCTCAACAGCGGGGAAAGCGGCACCCCTCCACTTT.

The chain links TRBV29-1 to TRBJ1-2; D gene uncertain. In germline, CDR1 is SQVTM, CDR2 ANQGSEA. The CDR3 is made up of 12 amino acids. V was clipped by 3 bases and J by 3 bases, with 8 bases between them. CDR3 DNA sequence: TGCAGCGTTGATAAGGTACACTATGGCTACACCTTC. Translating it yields CSVDKVHYGYTF.

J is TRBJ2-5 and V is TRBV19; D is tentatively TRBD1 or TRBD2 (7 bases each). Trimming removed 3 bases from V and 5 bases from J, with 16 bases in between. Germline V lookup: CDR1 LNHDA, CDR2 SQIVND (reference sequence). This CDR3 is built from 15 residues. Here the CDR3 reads CASSIGNRGGETQYF. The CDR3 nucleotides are TGTGCCAGTAGTATTGGGAACAGGGGAGGGGAGACCCAGTACTTC.

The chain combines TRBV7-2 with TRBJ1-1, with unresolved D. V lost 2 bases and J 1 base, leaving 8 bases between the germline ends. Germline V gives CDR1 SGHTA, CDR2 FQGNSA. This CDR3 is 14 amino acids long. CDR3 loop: CASSLRYGNTEAFF. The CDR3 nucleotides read TGTGCCAGCAGCTTACGTTATGGGAACACTGAAGCTTTCTTT.

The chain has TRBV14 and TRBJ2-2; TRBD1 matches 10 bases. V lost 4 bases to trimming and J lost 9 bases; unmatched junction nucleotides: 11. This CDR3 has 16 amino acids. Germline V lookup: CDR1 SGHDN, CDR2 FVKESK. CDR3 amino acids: CASSPFTGTGARELFF. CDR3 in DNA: TGTGCCAGCAGCCCCTTTACCGGGACAGGGGCCCGGGAGCTGTTTTTT.

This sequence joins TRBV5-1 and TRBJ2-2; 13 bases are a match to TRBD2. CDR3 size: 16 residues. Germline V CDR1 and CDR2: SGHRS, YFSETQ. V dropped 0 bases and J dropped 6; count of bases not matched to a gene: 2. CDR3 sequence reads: CASSLATSGGPGELFF. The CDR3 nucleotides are TGCGCCAGCAGCTTGGCGACTAGCGGGGGGCCCGGGGAGCTGTTTTTT.

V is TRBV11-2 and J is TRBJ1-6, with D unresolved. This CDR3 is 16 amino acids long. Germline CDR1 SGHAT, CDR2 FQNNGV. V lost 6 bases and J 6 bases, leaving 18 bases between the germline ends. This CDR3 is CASRHSGPGSNSPLHF. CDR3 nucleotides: TGTGCCAGCAGGCATAGCGGTCCGGGTTCTAATTCACCCCTCCACTTT.

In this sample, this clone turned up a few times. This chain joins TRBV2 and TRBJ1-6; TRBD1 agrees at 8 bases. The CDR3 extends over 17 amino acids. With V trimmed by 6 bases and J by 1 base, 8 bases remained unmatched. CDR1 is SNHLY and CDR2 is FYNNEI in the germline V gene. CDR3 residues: CASRLNRGRSYNSPLHF. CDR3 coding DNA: TGTGCCAGCAGGCTAAACAGGGGGAGGTCCTATAATTCACCCCTCCACTTT.

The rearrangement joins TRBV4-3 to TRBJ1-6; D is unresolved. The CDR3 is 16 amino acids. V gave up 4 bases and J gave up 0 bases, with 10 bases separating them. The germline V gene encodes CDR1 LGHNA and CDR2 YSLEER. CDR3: CASSLEESSYNSPLHF. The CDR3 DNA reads TGCGCCAGCAGCCTGGAGGAGAGCTCCTATAATTCACCCCTCCACTTT.

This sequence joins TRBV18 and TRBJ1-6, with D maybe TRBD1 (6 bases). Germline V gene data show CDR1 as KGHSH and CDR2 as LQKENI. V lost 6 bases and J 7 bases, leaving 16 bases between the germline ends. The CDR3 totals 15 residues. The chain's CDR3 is CASSKERTDNSPLHF. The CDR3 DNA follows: TGTGCCAGCTCGAAGGAAAGGACAGACAATTCACCCCTCCACTTT.

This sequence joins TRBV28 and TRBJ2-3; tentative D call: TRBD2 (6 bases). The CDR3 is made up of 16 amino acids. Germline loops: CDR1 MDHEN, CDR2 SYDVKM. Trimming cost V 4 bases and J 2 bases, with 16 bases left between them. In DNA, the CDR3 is TGTGCCAGCAGTTCTCCAGGAGGGTTCGCCACAGATACGCAGTATTTT. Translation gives CASSSPGGFATDTQYF. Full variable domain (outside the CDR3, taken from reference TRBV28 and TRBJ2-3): DVKVTQSSRYLVKRTGEKVFLECVQDMDHENMFWYRQDPGLGLRLIYFSYDVKMKEKGDIPEGYSVSREKKERFSLILESASTNQTSMYLCASSSPGGFATDTQYFGPGTRLTVL.

The CDR3 loop is CASSLESGAYNSPLHF. The CDR3 region has the DNA TGTGCCAGCAGCTTGGAATCGGGGGCCTATAATTCACCCCTCCACTTT. The genes are TRBV5-6 and TRBJ1-6; D is perhaps TRBD1 (5 bases). V lost 0 bases to trimming and J lost 2 bases, with 9 bases between them. The germline CDR1 and CDR2 sequences are SGHDT and YYEEEE. This CDR3 contains 16 residues.

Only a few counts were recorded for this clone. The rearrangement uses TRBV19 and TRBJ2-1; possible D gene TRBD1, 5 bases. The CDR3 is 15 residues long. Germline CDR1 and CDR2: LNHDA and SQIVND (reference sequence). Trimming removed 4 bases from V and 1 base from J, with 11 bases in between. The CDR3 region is CASSSRAGSYNEQFF. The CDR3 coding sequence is TGTGCCAGTAGTAGCAGGGCCGGGTCCTACAATGAGCAGTTCTTC.